A single sample gave rise to the 11 T cell receptor beta chains below, sequenced in a study of shared clonotypes between healthy human individuals. CD45RO-negative, CCR7-positively selected cells formed the naive CD8 fraction, excluding terminally differentiated effector memory CD45RA+ cells. The data were produced by immunoSEQ multiplex PCR, yet TCRdb's version contains in-frame clones alone and is incomplete. The table records about 2.1 million clones, about 93% of them present only once. The sample comprised naive CD8+ T cells from PBMCs. The receptors were gathered from a man younger than 35 in good health. Some clones in this sample may be carry-over from other donors' samples.

This CDR3 is CASSLGPGHRYF. Written as DNA, the CDR3 is TGTGCCAGCAGCTTAGGTCCCGGGCACAGGTACTTC. This chain uses TRBV11-2 with TRBJ2-7; D remains unclear. Germline V CDR1 and CDR2: SGHAT, FQNNGV. The CDR3 runs to 12 residues. The ends were cut back, 1 base at V and 12 bases at J, with 13 bases in the middle.

Regarding this clone: This sample also contains other DNA sequences that code for the same CDR3. This chain joins TRBV27 and TRBJ2-2; 14 bases line up with TRBD2. The CDR3 has 15 residues. Germline assignment: CDR1 MNHEY and CDR2 SMNVEV (reference sequence). With V trimmed by 6 bases and J by 6 bases, 3 bases remained unmatched. CDR3 loop: CASSLTSGRAGELFF. The DNA of the CDR3 is TGTGCCAGCAGCCTGACTAGCGGGAGGGCCGGGGAGCTGTTTTTT.

The chain carries TRBV11-3 and TRBJ2-1; 10 bases match TRBD2. CDR1 is SGHNT and CDR2 is YENEEA in the germline V gene. The CDR3 loop spans 14 amino acids. With 6 bases clipped from V and 6 bases from J, the junction kept 5 bases outside the gene matches. The CDR3 region is CASRVLAGSNEQFF. Written as DNA, the CDR3 is TGTGCCAGCAGAGTACTAGCGGGGTCCAATGAGCAGTTCTTC.

This chain joins TRBV7-9 and TRBJ2-7; D unclear. Germline V lookup: CDR1 SEHNR, CDR2 FQNEAQ (reference sequence). The V end lost 5 bases, the J end lost 5 bases, and 16 bases lay between the germline ends. The CDR3 extends over 14 amino acids. CDR3: CASSPPRHANEQYF. Here the CDR3 DNA reads TGTGCCAGCAGCCCTCCCAGACACGCCAACGAGCAGTACTTC.

V gene TRBV2 combines with J gene TRBJ1-2, with a weak D call TRBD1 (6 bases). V lost 9 bases and J lost 5, with 16 bases in between. Germline V gene lookup returns CDR1 SNHLY and CDR2 FYNNEI. The CDR3 loop spans 13 amino acids. CDR3 sequence: CARGGPGWYGYTF. The CDR3 DNA reads as TGTGCCAGAGGGGGACCCGGATGGTATGGCTACACCTTC.

J is TRBJ2-7 and V is TRBV9; no clear D. Germline V gene lookup returns CDR1 SGDLS and CDR2 YYNGEE. V lost 0 bases and J lost 3, with 10 bases in between. This CDR3 is 14 amino acids long. CDR3 amino acids: CASSVAGTNYEQYF. The CDR3 bases are TGTGCCAGCAGCGTAGCTGGCACCAACTACGAGCAGTACTTC. The variable domain in full, with the rest retrieved from reference TRBV9 and TRBJ2-7, is DSGVTQTPKHLITATGQRVTLRCSPRSGDLSVYWYQQSLDQGLQFLIQYYNGEERAKGNILERFSAQQFPDLHSELNLSSLELGDSALYFCASSVAGTNYEQYFGPGTRLTVT.

The chain couples TRBV9 to TRBJ1-5, with TRBD1 as a possible D gene (5 bases). V was pared by 3 bases and J by 4 bases, with 14 bases between. This CDR3 contains 15 residues. Germline V lookup: CDR1 SGDLS, CDR2 YYNGEE. The CDR3 DNA reads TGTGCCAGCAGCGAGAGTGGGGCAGGAAATCAGCCCCAGCATTTT. Protein product: CASSESGAGNQPQHF. The whole variable domain, filled in from reference TRBV9 and TRBJ1-5, reads DSGVTQTPKHLITATGQRVTLRCSPRSGDLSVYWYQQSLDQGLQFLIQYYNGEERAKGNILERFSAQQFPDLHSELNLSSLELGDSALYFCASSESGAGNQPQHFGDGTRLSIL.

This chain uses TRBV19 with TRBJ2-3, with D unresolved. There are 14 residues in the CDR3. V gave up 3 bases and J gave up 4 bases, with 11 bases separating them. Germline V gene lookup returns CDR1 LNHDA and CDR2 SQIVND (reference sequence). In nucleotides, the CDR3 is TGTGCCAGTAGTATTTCTAGTGGCGCAGATACGCAGTATTTT. It translates to CASSISSGADTQYF. The whole variable domain, remainder taken from reference TRBV19 and TRBJ2-3, is DGGITQSPKYLFRKEGQNVTLSCEQNLNHDAMYWYRQDPGQGLRLIYYSQIVNDFQKGDIAEGYSVSREKKESFPLTVTSAQKNPTAFYLCASSISSGADTQYFGPGTRLTVL.

This sequence joins TRBV13 and TRBJ2-1; TRBD1 is a possible D gene (6 bases). V was trimmed by 4 bases and J by 1 base, leaving 14 bases between them. The CDR3 length is 16 residues. Per germline, CDR1 PRHDT and CDR2 FYEKMQ (reference sequence). CDR3 nucleotide sequence: TGTGCCAGCAGCTCCCGCCGGGACACATCCTACAATGAGCAGTTCTTC. This sequence encodes CASSSRRDTSYNEQFF.

This clone came up once. The rearrangement links TRBV27 to TRBJ2-7; TRBD2 matches at 10 bases. The CDR3 is 15 residues long. Germline CDR1 MNHEY, CDR2 SMNVEV (reference sequence). The trim removed 6 bases at V and 2 bases at J, leaving 7 bases unmatched. The CDR3: CASRLIAGGPYEQYF. CDR3 in DNA: TGTGCCAGCAGACTTATAGCGGGAGGCCCCTACGAGCAGTACTTC.

At least ten counts were recorded for this clone. The rearrangement uses TRBV11-2 and TRBJ2-1; TRBD2 is a possible D gene (6 bases). The germline CDR1 and CDR2 sequences are SGHAT and FQNNGV. This CDR3 spans 12 amino acids. V was trimmed by 5 bases and J by 10 bases, leaving 12 bases between them. CDR3 in amino acids: CASSRGIFEQFF. The CDR3 DNA reads TGTGCCAGCAGCCGGGGGATCTTCGAGCAGTTCTTC.